Listed below are T cell receptor beta chains from one sample, sequenced in a study of blood T cell repertoires in COVID-19. Profiling relied on immunoSEQ multiplex PCR, and the TCRdb table lists in-frame clones only, not all of them. This sample has approximately 170,000 clones, with over 85% found just once. Input material: peripheral blood. The receptor set was obtained from a man in his sixties with active or convalescent COVID-19. The CDR3 runs from the conserved cysteine through the conserved F or W. D genes are given only for firm matches. A clone size is listed for some rows: how often the clone was seen (once, few, many), or a class if it is expanded.

j_call d_call clone_size v_call cdr3_nt cdr3_aa
TRBJ1-6 . once TRBV25-1 TGTGCCAGCAGTCACTGGGGGGGGAATTCACCCCTCCACTTT CASSHWGGNSPLHF
TRBJ1-1 . . TRBV29-1 TGCAGCGTTGAGGTACTTGGTGACACTGAAGCTTTCTTT CSVEVLGDTEAFF
TRBJ1-2 . . TRBV30 TGTGCCTGGAGTGTGAGACAGGATTACTATGGCTACACCTTC CAWSVRQDYYGYTF
TRBJ1-4 TRBD1 . TRBV7-9 TGTGCCAGCAGCCGTGGACAGGTTGAGGGGAATGAAAAACTGTTTTTT CASSRGQVEGNEKLFF
TRBJ1-2 . . TRBV10-3 TGTGCCATCAGCGAGGGACCGGGGGTAGGCTACACCTTC CAISEGPGVGYTF
TRBJ1-1 TRBD1 . TRBV19 TGTGCCAGTAGTATAGGGACAGGGGGCTACACTGAAGCTTTCTTT CASSIGTGGYTEAFF
TRBJ2-7 TRBD2 . TRBV4-1 TGCGCCAGCAGCCACGAACTAGCGGGAGGGCCGGGGTACGAGCAGTACTTC CASSHELAGGPGYEQYF
TRBJ1-4 TRBD1 . TRBV5-1 TGCGCCAGCAGGCGGACAGGGGGTGATGAAAAACTGTTTTTT CASRRTGGDEKLFF
TRBJ2-7 TRBD2 once TRBV3-1/TRBV3-2 TGTGCCAGCAGCCCTCGGACTAGCGGGGACTACGAGCAGTACTTC CASSPRTSGDYEQYF
TRBJ1-1 . . TRBV6-5 TGTGCCAGCTGTCAGGGGCAGGGGAACACTGAAGCTTTCTTT CASCQGQGNTEAFF
TRBJ2-2 TRBD1 . TRBV5-1 TGCGCCAGCAGCTTTGACAGGGGGGACGGGGAGCTGTTTTTT CASSFDRGDGELFF
TRBJ1-2 TRBD1 . TRBV7-2 TGTGCCAGCAGCTTAGGTACAGGGGGGTACTATGGCTACACCTTC CASSLGTGGYYGYTF
TRBJ2-7 . . TRBV5-6 TGTGCCAGCAGCTTGTCCGGCGAGCAGTACTTC CASSLSGEQYF
TRBJ2-7 TRBD2 . TRBV5-4 TGTGCCAGCAGCTTGCTGTCGGGAGGGCTTCAAGAGCAGTACTTC CASSLLSGGLQEQYF
TRBJ2-5 TRBD1 . TRBV7-2 TGTGCCAGCAGCTTAGGGTATTACGGGGACAGACAAGAGACCCAGTACTTC CASSLGYYGDRQETQYF
TRBJ1-4 TRBD1 . TRBV9 TGTGCCAGCAGCGCGGGACAGGGGCTTGGGAATGAAAAACTGTTTTTT CASSAGQGLGNEKLFF
TRBJ2-2 TRBD1 . TRBV27 TGTGCCAGCAGTCCCCGGACAGGGCCGAACACCGGGGAGCTGTTTTTT CASSPRTGPNTGELFF
TRBJ1-1 . . TRBV27 TGTGCCAGCAGTTTTGGGTACAGATATACTGAGGCTTTCTTT CASSFGYRYTEAFF
TRBJ1-5 . . TRBV15 TGTGCCACCAGCAGAGACGATCAGCCCCAGCATTTT CATSRDDQPQHF
TRBJ2-1 TRBD2 . TRBV19 TGTGCCAGTAGTGCGCGATATAGCGGGACATCTTACAATGAGCAGTTCTTC CASSARYSGTSYNEQFF
TRBJ1-2 TRBD1 . TRBV7-9 TGTGCCAGCAGCTTATTCGGGGACAGAAACTATGGCTACACCTTC CASSLFGDRNYGYTF
TRBJ1-2 . . TRBV19 TGTGCCAGTAGTATCACAGGGTTTCTGCCCTATGGCTACACCTTC CASSITGFLPYGYTF
TRBJ2-3 TRBD1 few TRBV5-1 TGCGCCAGCAGACTCACCTACAGGGGAAGAGATACGCAGTATTTT CASRLTYRGRDTQYF
TRBJ2-1 TRBD1 . TRBV3-1/TRBV3-2 TGTGCCAGCAGCTGGACAGGAGGACTGGACAATGAGCAGTTCTTC CASSWTGGLDNEQFF
TRBJ1-2 TRBD1 . TRBV2 TGTGCCAGCAGCCGGGACAGACCCTATGGCTACACCTTC CASSRDRPYGYTF
TRBJ1-1 . . TRBV3-1/TRBV3-2 TGTGCCAGCAGCCAATTCCGGGGTAACACTGAAGCTTTCTTT CASSQFRGNTEAFF
TRBJ2-1 . . TRBV10-3 TGTGCCATGAGTGATAGTCGAACGACTAGACAGTTCTTC CAMSDSRTTRQFF
TRBJ2-3 TRBD2 . TRBV29-1 TGCAGCGTTCATCCACTAAGGACTAGCGGCTCCACAGATACGCAGTATTTT CSVHPLRTSGSTDTQYF
TRBJ2-5 . . TRBV4-1 TGCGCCAGCAGCCTCCAAGTGGGGGCAGGAGAGACCCAGTACTTC CASSLQVGAGETQYF
TRBJ2-1 . . TRBV21-1 TGTGCCAGCAGCAAAGGGGCTAGCGGGAGTAGCTCCTACAATGAGCAGTTCTTC CASSKGASGSSSYNEQFF
TRBJ2-2 TRBD2 . TRBV19 TGTGCCAGTCGCCTACTAGCGGGAGCTGCCGGGGAGCTGTTTTTT CASRLLAGAAGELFF
TRBJ2-3 TRBD2 . TRBV19 TGTGCCAGTAGTTCTTCCCCTAGCGGGGGGGCTGCAGATACGCAGTATTTT CASSSSPSGGAADTQYF
TRBJ1-6 . . TRBV30 TGTGCCTGGAGTATAAGGGGGAATTCACCCCTCCACTTT CAWSIRGNSPLHF
TRBJ2-2 . . TRBV2 TGTGCCAGCAAGGTCTCAGGGTCGCCCTATGTTGGCGGGGAGCTGTTTTTT CASKVSGSPYVGGELFF
TRBJ1-5 TRBD1 . TRBV3-1/TRBV3-2 TGTGCCAGCAGCCAAGGAGGGGGCGAGTATCAGCCCCAGCATTTT CASSQGGGEYQPQHF
TRBJ1-1 TRBD1 . TRBV7-8 TGTGCCAGCAGCTTCCCGGGACAGGCCCGAGGTACTGAAGCTTTCTTT CASSFPGQARGTEAFF
TRBJ2-7 TRBD2 . TRBV6-6 TGTGCCAGCAGTACTAGCGAGACCTACGAGCAGTACTTC CASSTSETYEQYF
TRBJ2-7 . . TRBV3-1/TRBV3-2 TGTGCCAGCAGCCAAGTGCCGAGAACCTACGAGCAGTACTTC CASSQVPRTYEQYF
TRBJ2-2 TRBD2 . TRBV24-1 TGTGCCACCACCTGTAGGACTAGCGGGGATTCGAACACCGGGGAGCTGTTTTTT CATTCRTSGDSNTGELFF
TRBJ1-6 . . TRBV18 TGTGCCAGCTCACCAGATCGGGAAAGGAACTATAATTCACCCCTCCACTTT CASSPDRERNYNSPLHF